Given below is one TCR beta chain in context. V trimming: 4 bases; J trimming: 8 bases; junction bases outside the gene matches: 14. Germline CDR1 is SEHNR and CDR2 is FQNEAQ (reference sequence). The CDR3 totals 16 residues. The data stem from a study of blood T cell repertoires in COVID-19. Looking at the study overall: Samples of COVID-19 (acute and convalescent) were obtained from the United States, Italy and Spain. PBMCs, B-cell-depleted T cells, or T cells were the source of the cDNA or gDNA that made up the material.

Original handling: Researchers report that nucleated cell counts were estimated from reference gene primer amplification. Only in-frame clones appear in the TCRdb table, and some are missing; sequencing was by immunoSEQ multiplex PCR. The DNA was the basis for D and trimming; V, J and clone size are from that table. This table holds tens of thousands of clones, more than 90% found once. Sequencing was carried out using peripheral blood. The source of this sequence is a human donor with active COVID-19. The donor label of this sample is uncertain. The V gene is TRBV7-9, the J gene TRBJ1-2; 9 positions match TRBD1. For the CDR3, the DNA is TGTGCCAGCAGCTCCGTGGGGACAGGGTTTTTTGGCGGCTACACCTTC. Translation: CASSSVGTGFFGGYTF.